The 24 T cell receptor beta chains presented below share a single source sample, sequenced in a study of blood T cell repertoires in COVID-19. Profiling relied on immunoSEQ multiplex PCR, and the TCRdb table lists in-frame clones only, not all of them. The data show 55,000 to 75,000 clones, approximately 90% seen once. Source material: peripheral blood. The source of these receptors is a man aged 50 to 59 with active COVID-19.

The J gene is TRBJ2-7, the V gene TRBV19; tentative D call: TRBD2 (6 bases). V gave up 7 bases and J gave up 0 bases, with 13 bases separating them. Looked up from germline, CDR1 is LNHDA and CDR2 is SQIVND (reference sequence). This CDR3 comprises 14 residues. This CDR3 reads CASTKAGSSYEQYF. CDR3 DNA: TGTGCCAGTACCAAAGCGGGTAGCTCCTACGAGCAGTACTTC.

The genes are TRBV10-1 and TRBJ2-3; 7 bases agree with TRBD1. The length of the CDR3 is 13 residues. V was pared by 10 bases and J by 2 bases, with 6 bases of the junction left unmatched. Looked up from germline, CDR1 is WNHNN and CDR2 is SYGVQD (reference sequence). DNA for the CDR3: TGCGCCAATGAGACAGGGCACACAGATACGCAGTATTTT. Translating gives CANETGHTDTQYF.

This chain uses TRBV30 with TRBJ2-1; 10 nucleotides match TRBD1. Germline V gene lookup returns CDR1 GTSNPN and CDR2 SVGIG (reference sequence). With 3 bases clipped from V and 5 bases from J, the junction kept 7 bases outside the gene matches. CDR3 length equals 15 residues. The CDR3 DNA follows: TGTGCCTGGAGCCCCGGGACAGGGGATAACAATGAGCAGTTCTTC. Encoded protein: CAWSPGTGDNNEQFF.

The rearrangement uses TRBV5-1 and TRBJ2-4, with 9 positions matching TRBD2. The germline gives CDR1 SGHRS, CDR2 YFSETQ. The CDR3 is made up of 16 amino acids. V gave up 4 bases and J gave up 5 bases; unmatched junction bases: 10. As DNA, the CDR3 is TGCGCCAGCAGCCCCTTTGGAAGCGGGGGGCAAAACATTCAGTACTTC. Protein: CASSPFGSGGQNIQYF.

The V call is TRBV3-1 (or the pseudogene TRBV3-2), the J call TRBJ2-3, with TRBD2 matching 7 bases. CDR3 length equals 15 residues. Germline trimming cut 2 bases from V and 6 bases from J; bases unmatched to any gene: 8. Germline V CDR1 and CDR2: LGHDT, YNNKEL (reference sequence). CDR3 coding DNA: TGTGCCAGCAGCCAACGAGCTAGCGGATACGATACGCAGTATTTT. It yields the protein CASSQRASGYDTQYF.

CDR3 bases: TGTGCCAGCAGCAAAGTGAGTCTCGGCAGGGGAAGAGGTTCTGGGGCCAACGTCCTGACTTTC. Translation gives CASSKVSLGRGRGSGANVLTF. The chain recombines TRBV21-1 with TRBJ2-6; the DNA was not compared with TRBD1, the D call given in the table. TRBV21-1 is given as a pseudogene. The CDR3 runs to 21 residues.

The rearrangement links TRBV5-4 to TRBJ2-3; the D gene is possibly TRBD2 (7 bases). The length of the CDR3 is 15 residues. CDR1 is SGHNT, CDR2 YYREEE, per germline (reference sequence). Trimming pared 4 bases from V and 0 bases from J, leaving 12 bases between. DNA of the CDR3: TGTGCCAGCAGCCGTCGGGGGGCCAGCACAGATACGCAGTATTTT. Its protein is CASSRRGASTDTQYF.

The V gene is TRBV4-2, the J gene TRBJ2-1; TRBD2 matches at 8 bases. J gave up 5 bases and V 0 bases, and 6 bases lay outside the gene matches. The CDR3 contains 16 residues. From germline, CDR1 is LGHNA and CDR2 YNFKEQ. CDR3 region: CASSQDPAGVNNEQFF. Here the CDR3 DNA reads TGTGCCAGCAGCCAAGATCCAGCGGGAGTTAACAATGAGCAGTTCTTC.

The CDR3 reads CATSRGTEAGYTF. For the CDR3, the DNA is TGTGCCACCAGCAGAGGGACAGAAGCAGGCTACACCTTC. This sequence joins TRBV15 and TRBJ1-2; possibly TRBD1 for D (6 bases). CDR1 is LNHNV and CDR2 is YYDKDF in the germline V gene (reference sequence). CDR3 length: 13 residues. V shed 1 base and J shed 8 bases, with 11 bases lying between them.

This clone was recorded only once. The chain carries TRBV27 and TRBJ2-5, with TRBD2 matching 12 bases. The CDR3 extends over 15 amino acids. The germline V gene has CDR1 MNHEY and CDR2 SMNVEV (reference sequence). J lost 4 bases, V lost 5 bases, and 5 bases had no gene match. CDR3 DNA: TGTGCCAGCAGTCCACGGACTAGCGGGACAGAGACCCAGTACTTC. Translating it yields CASSPRTSGTETQYF.

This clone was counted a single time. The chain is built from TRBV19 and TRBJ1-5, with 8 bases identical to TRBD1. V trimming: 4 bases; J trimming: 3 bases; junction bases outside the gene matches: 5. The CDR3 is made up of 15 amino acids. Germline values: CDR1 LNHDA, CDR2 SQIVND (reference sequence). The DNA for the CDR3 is TGTGCCAGTAGTACGGACAGGGCTTCCAATCAGCCCCAGCATTTT. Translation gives CASSTDRASNQPQHF.

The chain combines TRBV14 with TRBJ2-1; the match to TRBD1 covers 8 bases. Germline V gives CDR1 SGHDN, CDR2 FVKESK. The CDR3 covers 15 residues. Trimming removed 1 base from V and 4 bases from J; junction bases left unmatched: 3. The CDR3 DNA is TGTGCCAGCAGCCAAGGGGGACAGGCATACAATGAGCAGTTCTTC. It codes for CASSQGGQAYNEQFF.

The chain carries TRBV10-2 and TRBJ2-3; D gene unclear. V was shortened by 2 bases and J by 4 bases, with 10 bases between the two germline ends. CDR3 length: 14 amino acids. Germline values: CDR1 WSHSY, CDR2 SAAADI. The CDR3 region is CASSELRAPDTQYF. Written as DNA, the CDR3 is TGCGCCAGCAGTGAGCTGAGAGCCCCAGATACGCAGTATTTT.

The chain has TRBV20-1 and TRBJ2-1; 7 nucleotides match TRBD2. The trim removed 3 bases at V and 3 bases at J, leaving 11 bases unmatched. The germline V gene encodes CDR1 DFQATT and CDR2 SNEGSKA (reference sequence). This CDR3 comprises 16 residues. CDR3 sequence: CSASIRGSPIYNEQFF. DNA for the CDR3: TGCAGTGCTAGTATCCGCGGGAGCCCCATCTACAATGAGCAGTTCTTC.

Here the CDR3 reads CASSPTRDRGTGDIQYF. The DNA of the CDR3 is TGTGCCAGCAGCCCTACCCGGGACAGGGGGACTGGGGACATTCAGTACTTC. The chain uses TRBV3-1 (or the pseudogene TRBV3-2) and TRBJ2-4; 11 bases fit TRBD1. This CDR3 spans 17 amino acids. The junction had 13 bases not matched to a gene; V was cut back by 4 bases and J by 8 bases. CDR1 is LGHDT, CDR2 YNNKEL, per germline (reference sequence).

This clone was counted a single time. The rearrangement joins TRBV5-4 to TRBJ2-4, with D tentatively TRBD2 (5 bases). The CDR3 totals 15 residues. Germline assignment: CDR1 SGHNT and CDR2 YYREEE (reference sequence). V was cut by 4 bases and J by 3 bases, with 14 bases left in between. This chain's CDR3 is CASSLGVGDKNIQYF. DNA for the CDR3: TGTGCCAGCAGCCTAGGAGTGGGAGACAAAAACATTCAGTACTTC.

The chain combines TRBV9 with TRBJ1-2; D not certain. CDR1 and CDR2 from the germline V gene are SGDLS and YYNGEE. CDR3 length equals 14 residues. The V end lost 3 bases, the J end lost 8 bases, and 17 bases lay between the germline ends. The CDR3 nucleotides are TGTGCCAGCAGCGCCGGGGAGGGATGGAGGGGCTACACCTTC. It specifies CASSAGEGWRGYTF.

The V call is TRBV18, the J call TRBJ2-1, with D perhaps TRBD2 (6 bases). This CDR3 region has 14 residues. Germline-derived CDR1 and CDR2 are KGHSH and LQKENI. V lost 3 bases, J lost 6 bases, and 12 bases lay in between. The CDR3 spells CASSPRREFNEQFF. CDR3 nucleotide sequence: TGTGCCAGCTCACCGCGACGGGAGTTCAATGAGCAGTTCTTC.

The CDR3 DNA follows: TGTGCCAGTAGCCCCTCAATGGTAGCGGCATTCACAGATACGCAGTATTTT. It codes for CASSPSMVAAFTDTQYF. J is TRBJ2-3 and V is TRBV19, with D possibly TRBD2 on 6 matching bases. Deletions cut 6 bases from V and 2 bases from J, with 21 bases between. The CDR3 loop spans 17 amino acids. Germline CDR1 LNHDA, CDR2 SQIVND (reference sequence).

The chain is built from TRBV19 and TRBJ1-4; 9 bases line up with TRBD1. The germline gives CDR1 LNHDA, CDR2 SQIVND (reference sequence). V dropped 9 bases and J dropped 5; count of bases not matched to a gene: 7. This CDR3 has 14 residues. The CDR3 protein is CASHRDRENEKLFF. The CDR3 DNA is TGTGCCAGCCACCGGGACAGGGAAAATGAAAAACTGTTTTTT.

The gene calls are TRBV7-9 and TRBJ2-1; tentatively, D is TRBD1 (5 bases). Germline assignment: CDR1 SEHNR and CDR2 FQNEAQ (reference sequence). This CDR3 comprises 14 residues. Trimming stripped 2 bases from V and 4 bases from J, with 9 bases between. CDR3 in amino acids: CASSLFAGYNEQFF. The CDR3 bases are TGTGCCAGCAGCTTATTTGCAGGGTACAATGAGCAGTTCTTC.

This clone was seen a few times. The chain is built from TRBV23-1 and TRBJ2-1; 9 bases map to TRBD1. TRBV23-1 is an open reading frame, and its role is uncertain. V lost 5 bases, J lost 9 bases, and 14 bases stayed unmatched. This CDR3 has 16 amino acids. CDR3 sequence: CASSFHPGQGKIEQFF. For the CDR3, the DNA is TGCGCCAGCAGTTTTCACCCGGGACAGGGAAAAATTGAGCAGTTCTTC.

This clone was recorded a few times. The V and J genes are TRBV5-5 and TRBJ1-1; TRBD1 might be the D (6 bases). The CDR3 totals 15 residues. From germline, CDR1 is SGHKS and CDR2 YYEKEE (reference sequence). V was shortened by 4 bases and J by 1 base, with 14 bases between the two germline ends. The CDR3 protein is CASSLQAGANTEAFF. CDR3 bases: TGTGCCAGCAGCCTGCAGGCGGGGGCGAACACTGAAGCTTTCTTT.

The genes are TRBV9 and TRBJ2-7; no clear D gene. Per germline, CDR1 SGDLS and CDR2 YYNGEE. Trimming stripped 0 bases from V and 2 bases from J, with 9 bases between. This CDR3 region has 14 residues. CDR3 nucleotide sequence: TGTGCCAGCAGCGTAGACCTGGGCGCCTACGAGCAGTACTTC. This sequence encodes CASSVDLGAYEQYF.